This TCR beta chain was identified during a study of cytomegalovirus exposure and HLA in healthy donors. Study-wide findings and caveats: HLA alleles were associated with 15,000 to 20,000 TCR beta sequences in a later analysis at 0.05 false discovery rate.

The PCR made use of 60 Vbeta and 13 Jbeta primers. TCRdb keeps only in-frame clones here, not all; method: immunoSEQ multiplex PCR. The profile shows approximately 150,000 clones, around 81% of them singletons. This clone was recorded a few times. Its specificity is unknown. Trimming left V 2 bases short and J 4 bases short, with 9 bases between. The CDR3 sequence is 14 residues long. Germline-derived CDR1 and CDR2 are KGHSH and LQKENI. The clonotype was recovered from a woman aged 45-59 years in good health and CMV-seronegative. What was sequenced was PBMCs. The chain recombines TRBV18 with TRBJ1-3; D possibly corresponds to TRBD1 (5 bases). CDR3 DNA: TGTGCCAGCTCACCAGGGGGGTCCGGAAACACCATATATTTT. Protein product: CASSPGGSGNTIYF.